These 18 T cell receptor beta chains share one sample of origin, sequenced in a study of blood T cell dynamics during melanoma immunotherapy. Specified time point: week 3, after first cycle of checkpoint inhibitor. Profiled with immunoSEQ multiplex PCR; TCRdb holds only in-frame clones, not every one. Among roughly 29,000 clones listed, approximately 80% were seen once. Sequencing was performed on blood, taken from a patient treated with checkpoint blockade. The receptors stem from a human donor with melanoma.

J is TRBJ2-1 and V is TRBV27; a possible D gene is TRBD2 (5 bases). V was shortened by 0 bases and J by 4 bases, with 10 bases between the two germline ends. The germline CDR1 and CDR2 sequences are MNHEY and SMNVEV (reference sequence). This CDR3 region has 15 residues. The CDR3 reads CASSLSGRGYNEQFF. The CDR3 region has the DNA TGTGCCAGCAGTTTATCCGGACGGGGATACAATGAGCAGTTCTTC.

This rearrangement joins TRBV4-3 to TRBJ1-3; the D is unclear. From germline, CDR1 is LGHNA and CDR2 YSLEER. The CDR3 has 13 amino acids. Trimming removed 4 bases at V and 9 bases at J, with 13 bases between. The CDR3 is CASSPSISFTIYF. CDR3 DNA sequence: TGCGCCAGCAGCCCAAGTATCAGCTTCACCATATATTTT.

The chain links TRBV28 to TRBJ1-5; 7 nucleotides agree with TRBD1. The V gene's germline CDR1 is MDHEN and CDR2 SYDVKM. The CDR3 is 13 amino acids. V trimming: 4 bases; J trimming: 4 bases; junction bases outside the gene matches: 1. The CDR3 DNA is TGTGCCAGCAGTTGGGACAGTAATCAGCCCCAGCATTTT. Translated, it gives CASSWDSNQPQHF. Full variable domain (outside the CDR3, taken from reference TRBV28 and TRBJ1-5): DVKVTQSSRYLVKRTGEKVFLECVQDMDHENMFWYRQDPGLGLRLIYFSYDVKMKEKGDIPEGYSVSREKKERFSLILESASTNQTSMYLCASSWDSNQPQHFGDGTRLSIL.

The chain links TRBV19 to TRBJ1-5, with TRBD1 as a possible D gene (6 bases). Trimming took off 8 bases at V and 1 base at J, with 12 bases between the two ends. Germline CDR1 is LNHDA and CDR2 is SQIVND (reference sequence). CDR3 length equals 14 residues. The CDR3 region is CASQNRASNQPQHF. The CDR3 region has the DNA TGTGCCAGTCAGAACAGGGCAAGCAATCAGCCCCAGCATTTT.

The chain carries TRBV5-4 and TRBJ2-2; D is uncertain. The length of the CDR3 is 15 residues. Germline CDR1 SGHNT, CDR2 YYREEE (reference sequence). Between the trimmed V and J ends, which lost 4 bases and 6 bases, there was a span of 16 bases. Written as DNA, the CDR3 is TGTGCCAGCAGCGTGGGATCTCCGCCGTCCGGGGAGCTGTTTTTT. This sequence encodes CASSVGSPPSGELFF.

The J gene is TRBJ2-2, the V gene TRBV4-3; D is unresolved. CDR3 length: 13 residues. Germline CDR1 is LGHNA and CDR2 is YSLEER. The V and J ends lost 1 base and 8 bases respectively, with 8 bases between them. CDR3 region: CASSQAVRGELFF. As DNA, the CDR3 is TGCGCCAGCAGCCAAGCCGTAAGAGGGGAGCTGTTTTTT.

The chain links TRBV6-5 to TRBJ2-7; D not resolved. CDR1 and CDR2 from the germline V gene are MNHEY and SVGAGI. V was shortened by 0 bases and J by 6 bases, with 15 bases between the two germline ends. This CDR3 spans 15 amino acids. The CDR3 loop is CASSYSEENPSEQYF. CDR3 bases: TGTGCCAGCAGTTACTCCGAGGAAAACCCCTCCGAGCAGTACTTC.

This clone has only a few counts. The chain carries TRBV5-1 and TRBJ2-7, with 7 bases that match TRBD2. The V segment lost 4 bases and the J segment 4 bases; nucleotides outside the gene matches: 14. CDR3 length: 16 residues. Germline lookup yields CDR1 SGHRS and CDR2 YFSETQ. CDR3 DNA: TGCGCCAGCAGCCCTGGGAGGGCAGGCATCCCGTACGAGCAGTACTTC. It codes for CASSPGRAGIPYEQYF.

The chain combines TRBV4-3 with TRBJ2-7; D might be TRBD1 (8 bases). The CDR3 spans 15 residues. From germline, CDR1 is LGHNA and CDR2 YSLEER. V was trimmed by 2 bases and J by 3 bases, leaving 14 bases between them. CDR3 residues: CASSQNRGGVYEQYF. The CDR3 region has the DNA TGCGCCAGCAGCCAAAACAGGGGGGGGGTCTACGAGCAGTACTTC.

This chain links TRBV27 with TRBJ2-7; possible D gene TRBD1, 7 bases. In germline, CDR1 is MNHEY, CDR2 SMNVEV (reference sequence). Trimming took 3 bases from V and 6 from J, leaving 9 bases between them. The CDR3 is 12 amino acids. The CDR3, as DNA: TGTGCCAGCAGTTTCCAGGGGGGCGAGCAGTACTTC. Translation: CASSFQGGEQYF.

The chain couples TRBV7-6 to TRBJ2-5; no firm D call. Looked up from germline, CDR1 is SGHVS and CDR2 is FNYEAQ. The CDR3 sequence is 14 residues long. The ends were cut back, 4 bases at V and 5 bases at J, with 14 bases in the middle. The CDR3 nucleotides read TGTGCCAGCAGCTCCCTTCAGGACGAGGAGACCCAGTACTTC. This sequence encodes CASSSLQDEETQYF.

The V and J genes are TRBV29-1 and TRBJ1-1; no reliable D call. This CDR3 region has 11 residues. The germline CDR1 and CDR2 sequences are SQVTM and ANQGSEA. CDR3 in DNA: TGCAGTATCAGGCCGGTCACTGAAGCTTTCTTT. It translates to CSIRPVTEAFF.

The V gene is TRBV5-4, the J gene TRBJ2-1; TRBD2 matches at 11 bases. Germline-derived CDR1 and CDR2 are SGHNT and YYREEE (reference sequence). With 7 bases clipped from V and 8 bases from J, the junction kept 5 bases outside the gene matches. This CDR3 is built from 13 residues. CDR3 in amino acids: CASGTSGGDEQFF. Here the CDR3 DNA reads TGTGCCAGCGGCACTAGCGGGGGCGATGAGCAGTTCTTC.

The chain couples TRBV7-2 to TRBJ1-2, with a tentative D call TRBD1 (5 bases). This CDR3 spans 15 amino acids. Looked up from germline, CDR1 is SGHTA and CDR2 is FQGNSA. Deletions cut 0 bases from V and 8 bases from J, with 16 bases between. DNA of the CDR3: TGTGCCAGCAGCTTAGCGGCAGGGTTAATCGGCGGCTACACCTTC. Protein product: CASSLAAGLIGGYTF. Full variable domain (rest looked up from reference TRBV7-2 and TRBJ1-2): GAGVSQSPSNKVTEKGKDVELRCDPISGHTALYWYRQSLGQGLEFLIYFQGNSAPDKSGLPSDRFSAERTGGSVSTLTIQRTQQEDSAVYLCASSLAAGLIGGYTFGSGTRLTVV.

V is TRBV6-4 and J is TRBJ1-1, with a weak D call TRBD1 (6 bases). Germline CDR1 reads MRHNA; CDR2 reads SNTAGT. This CDR3 region has 14 residues. The V end was cut by 4 bases, the J end by 7 bases, with 16 bases between. This CDR3 is CASSANPGAGEAFF. The CDR3 coding sequence is TGTGCCAGCAGTGCCAACCCAGGGGCCGGTGAAGCTTTCTTT.

The rearrangement uses TRBV30 and TRBJ2-6; D remains unclear. This CDR3 region has 12 residues. V shed 5 bases and J shed 0 bases, with 2 bases lying between them. Germline V gives CDR1 GTSNPN, CDR2 SVGIG (reference sequence). The CDR3, as DNA: TGTGCCTGGGCCTCTGGGGCCAACGTCCTGACTTTC. Protein sequence: CAWASGANVLTF.

The V gene is TRBV30, the J gene TRBJ1-2; no firm D call. V was clipped by 2 bases and J by 6 bases, with 13 bases between them. CDR3 length: 13 residues. Germline CDR1 reads GTSNPN; CDR2 reads SVGIG (reference sequence). CDR3 nucleotide sequence: TGTGCCTGGAGTTTGAAGGGTGGGGATGGCTACACCTTC. This gives the protein CAWSLKGGDGYTF.

The chain links TRBV28 to TRBJ1-3, with D unclear. CDR1 MDHEN and CDR2 SYDVKM come from the germline V gene. With 6 bases removed from V and 0 bases from J, the gap between germline ends came to 24 bases. The CDR3 is 19 residues long. CDR3 bases: TGTGCCAGCAGCTACGATGGGGAGACAAACTACATCTCTGGAAACACCATATATTTT. Translation gives CASSYDGETNYISGNTIYF.